This T cell receptor (beta chain) stems from a study of shared clonotypes between healthy human individuals. Study-level information: Per donor, three plates held CD4 naive cells, three held CD4 memory, two held CD8 naive and one held CD8 memory.

Study-wide results and caveats: Generation of non-shared clonotypes was less probable than generation of clonotypes shared by all four donors. Estimated richness was generally greater in naive than memory subsets. Shared across a few donors were roughly 4.8% of the naive CD4 clonotypes.

Comment on this clone: Its antigen is not identified.

CDR1 and CDR2 (germline): KGHSH, LQKENI. The CDR3 length is 12 residues. After removal of 8 bases from V and 6 bases from J, the junction contained 6 bases not matched to a gene. Method: immunoSEQ multiplex PCR; TCRdb's copy keeps in-frame clones and lacks some. The sample shows over 2 million clones, less than 95% of them seen only once. The sequence came from a man younger than 35 in good health. Some clones in this sample may be carry-over from other donors' samples. The chain joins TRBV18 to TRBJ1-2, with TRBD1 identical over 7 bases. Material for sequencing was naive CD4+ T cells from PBMCs. Subset defined: CD45RA+ positively selected. The CDR3: CASEGGGDGYTF. The CDR3 DNA is TGTGCCAGCGAAGGGGGCGGAGATGGCTACACCTTC.